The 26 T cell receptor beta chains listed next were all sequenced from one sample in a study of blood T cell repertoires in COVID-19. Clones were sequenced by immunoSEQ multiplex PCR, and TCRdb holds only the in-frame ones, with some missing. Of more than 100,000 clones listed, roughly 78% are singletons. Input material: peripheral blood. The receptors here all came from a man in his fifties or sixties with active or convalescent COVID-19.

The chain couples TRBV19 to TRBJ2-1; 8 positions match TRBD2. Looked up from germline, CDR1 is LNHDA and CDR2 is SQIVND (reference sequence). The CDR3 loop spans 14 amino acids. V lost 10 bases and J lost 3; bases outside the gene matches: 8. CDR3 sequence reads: CATLGREDYNEQFF. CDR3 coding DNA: TGTGCCACCTTGGGGCGGGAGGACTACAATGAGCAGTTCTTC. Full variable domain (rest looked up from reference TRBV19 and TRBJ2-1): DGGITQSPKYLFRKEGQNVTLSCEQNLNHDAMYWYRQDPGQGLRLIYYSQIVNDFQKGDIAEGYSVSREKKESFPLTVTSAQKNPTAFYLCATLGREDYNEQFFGPGTRLTVL.

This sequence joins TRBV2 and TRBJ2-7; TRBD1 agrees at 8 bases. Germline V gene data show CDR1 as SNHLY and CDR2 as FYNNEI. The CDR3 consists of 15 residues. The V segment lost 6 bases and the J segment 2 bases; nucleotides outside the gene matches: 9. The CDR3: CASRADRGSPYEQYF. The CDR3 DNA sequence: TGTGCCAGCAGGGCCGACAGGGGATCCCCCTACGAGCAGTACTTC.

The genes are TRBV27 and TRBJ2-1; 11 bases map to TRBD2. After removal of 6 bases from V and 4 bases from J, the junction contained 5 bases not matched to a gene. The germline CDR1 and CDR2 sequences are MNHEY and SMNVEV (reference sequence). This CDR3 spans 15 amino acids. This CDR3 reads CASSTGLAVYNEQFF. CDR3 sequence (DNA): TGTGCCAGCAGCACGGGACTAGCGGTGTACAATGAGCAGTTCTTC.

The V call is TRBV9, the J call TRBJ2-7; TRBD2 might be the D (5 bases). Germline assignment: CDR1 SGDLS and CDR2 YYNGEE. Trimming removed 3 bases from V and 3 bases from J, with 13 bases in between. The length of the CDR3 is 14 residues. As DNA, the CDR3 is TGTGCCAGCAGCGCGACGGGGATGAACTACGAGCAGTACTTC. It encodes CASSATGMNYEQYF.

The DNA of the CDR3 is TGTGCCAGCAGTTTAGCGGGAGCGAAGACCCAGTACTTC. It translates to CASSLAGAKTQYF. The chain combines TRBV28 with TRBJ2-5, with 7 bases that match TRBD2. Germline CDR1 and CDR2: MDHEN and SYDVKM. J gave up 6 bases and V 2 bases, and 3 bases lay outside the gene matches. The CDR3 contains 13 residues.

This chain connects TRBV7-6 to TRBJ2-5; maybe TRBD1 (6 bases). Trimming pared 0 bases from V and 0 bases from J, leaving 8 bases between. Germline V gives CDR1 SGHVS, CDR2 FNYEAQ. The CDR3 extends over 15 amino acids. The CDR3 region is CASSLARTDQETQYF. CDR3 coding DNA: TGTGCCAGCAGCTTAGCCCGGACAGACCAAGAGACCCAGTACTTC.

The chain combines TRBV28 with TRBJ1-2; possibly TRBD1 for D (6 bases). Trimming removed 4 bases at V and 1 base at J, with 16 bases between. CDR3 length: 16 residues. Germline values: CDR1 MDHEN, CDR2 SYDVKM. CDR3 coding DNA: TGTGCCAGCAGTTCAGTGGGCGACAGGATTAACTATGGCTACACCTTC. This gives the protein CASSSVGDRINYGYTF.

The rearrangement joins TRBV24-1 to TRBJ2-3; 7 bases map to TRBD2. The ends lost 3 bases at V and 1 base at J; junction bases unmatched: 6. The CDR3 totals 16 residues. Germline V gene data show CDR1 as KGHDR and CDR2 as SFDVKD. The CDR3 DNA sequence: TGTGCCACCAGTGATGCGCTAGCGGACCGCACAGATACGCAGTATTTT. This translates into CATSDALADRTDTQYF.

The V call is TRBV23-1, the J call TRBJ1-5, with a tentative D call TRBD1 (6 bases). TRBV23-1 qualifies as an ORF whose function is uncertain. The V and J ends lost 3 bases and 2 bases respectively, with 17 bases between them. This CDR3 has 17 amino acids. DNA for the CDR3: TGCGCCAGCAGTCAGCTCATCCGGGACACCTGCAATCAGCCCCAGCATTTT. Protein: CASSQLIRDTCNQPQHF.

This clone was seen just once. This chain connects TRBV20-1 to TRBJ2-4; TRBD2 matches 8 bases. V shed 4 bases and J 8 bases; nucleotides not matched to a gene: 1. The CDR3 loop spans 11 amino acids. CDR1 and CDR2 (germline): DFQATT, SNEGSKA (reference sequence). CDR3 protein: CSAIGGDIQYF. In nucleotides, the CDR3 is TGCAGTGCTATCGGGGGGGACATTCAGTACTTC.

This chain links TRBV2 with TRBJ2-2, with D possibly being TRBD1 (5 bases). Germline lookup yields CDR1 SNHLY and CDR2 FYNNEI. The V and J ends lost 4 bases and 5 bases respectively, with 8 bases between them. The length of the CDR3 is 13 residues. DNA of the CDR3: TGTGCCAGCAGTGGACAGCAAACCGGGGAGCTGTTTTTT. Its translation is CASSGQQTGELFF. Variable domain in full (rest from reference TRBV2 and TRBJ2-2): EPEVTQTPSHQVTQMGQEVILRCVPISNHLYFYWYRQILGQKVEFLVSFYNNEISEKSEIFDDQFSVERPDGSNFTLKIRSTKLEDSAMYFCASSGQQTGELFFGEGSRLTVL.

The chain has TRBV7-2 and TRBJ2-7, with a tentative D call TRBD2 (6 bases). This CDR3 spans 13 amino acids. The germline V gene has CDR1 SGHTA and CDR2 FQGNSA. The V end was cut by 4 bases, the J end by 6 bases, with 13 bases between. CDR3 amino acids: CASSSTSWREQYF. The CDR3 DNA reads TGTGCCAGCAGCTCTACTAGCTGGCGCGAGCAGTACTTC. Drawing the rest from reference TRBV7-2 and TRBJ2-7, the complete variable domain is GAGVSQSPSNKVTEKGKDVELRCDPISGHTALYWYRQSLGQGLEFLIYFQGNSAPDKSGLPSDRFSAERTGGSVSTLTIQRTQQEDSAVYLCASSSTSWREQYFGPGTRLTVT.

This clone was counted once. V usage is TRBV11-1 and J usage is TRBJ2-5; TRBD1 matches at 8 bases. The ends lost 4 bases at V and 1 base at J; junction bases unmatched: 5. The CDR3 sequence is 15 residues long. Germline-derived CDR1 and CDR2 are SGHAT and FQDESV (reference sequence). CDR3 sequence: CASSSGQAAQETQYF. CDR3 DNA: TGTGCCAGCAGCTCGGGACAGGCGGCCCAAGAGACCCAGTACTTC.

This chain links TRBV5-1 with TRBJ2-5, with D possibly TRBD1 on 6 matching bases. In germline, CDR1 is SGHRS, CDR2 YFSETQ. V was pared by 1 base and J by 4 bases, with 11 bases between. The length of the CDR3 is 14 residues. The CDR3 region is CASSLQPRGETQYF. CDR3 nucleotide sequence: TGCGCCAGCAGCTTGCAACCCAGGGGAGAGACCCAGTACTTC.

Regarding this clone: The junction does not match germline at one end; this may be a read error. CDR3 coding DNA: TGTGCCAGCAGCCTAACTAGTGACAGGCTACTTGCCTTC. Its protein product is CASSLTSDRLLAF. The chain employs TRBV14 and TRBJ2-7; D might be TRBD1 (6 bases). CDR1 SGHDN and CDR2 FVKESK come from the germline V gene. The CDR3 loop spans 13 amino acids.

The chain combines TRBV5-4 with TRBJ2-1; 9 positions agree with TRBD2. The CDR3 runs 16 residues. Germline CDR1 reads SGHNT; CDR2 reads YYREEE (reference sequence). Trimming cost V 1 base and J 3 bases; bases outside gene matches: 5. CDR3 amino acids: CASSLYTSGYYNEQFF. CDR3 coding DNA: TGTGCCAGCAGCTTGTATACTAGCGGGTACTACAATGAGCAGTTCTTC. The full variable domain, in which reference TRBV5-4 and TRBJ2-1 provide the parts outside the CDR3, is ETGVTQSPTHLIKTRGQQVTLRCSSQSGHNTVSWYQQALGQGPQFIFQYYREEENGRGNFPPRFSGLQFPNYSSELNVNALELDDSALYLCASSLYTSGYYNEQFFGPGTRLTVL.

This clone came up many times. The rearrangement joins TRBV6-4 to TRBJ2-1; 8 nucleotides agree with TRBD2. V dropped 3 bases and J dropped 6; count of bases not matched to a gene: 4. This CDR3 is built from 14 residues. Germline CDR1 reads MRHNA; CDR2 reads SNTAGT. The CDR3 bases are TGTGCCAGCAGTGAAGGGACTAGTCTCAATGAGCAGTTCTTC. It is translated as CASSEGTSLNEQFF.

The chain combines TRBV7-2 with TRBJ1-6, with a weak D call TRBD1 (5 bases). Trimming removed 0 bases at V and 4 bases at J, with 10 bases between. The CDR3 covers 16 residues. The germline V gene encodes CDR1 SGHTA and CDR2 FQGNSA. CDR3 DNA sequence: TGTGCCAGCAGCTTAGCGGAAACAGGATATAATTCACCCCTCCACTTT. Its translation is CASSLAETGYNSPLHF.

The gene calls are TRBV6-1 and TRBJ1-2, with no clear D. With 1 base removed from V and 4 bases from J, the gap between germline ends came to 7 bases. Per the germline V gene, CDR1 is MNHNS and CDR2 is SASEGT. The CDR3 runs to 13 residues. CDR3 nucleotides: TGTGCCAGCAGTGAAGGAAGCTTCTATGGCTACACCTTC. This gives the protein CASSEGSFYGYTF.

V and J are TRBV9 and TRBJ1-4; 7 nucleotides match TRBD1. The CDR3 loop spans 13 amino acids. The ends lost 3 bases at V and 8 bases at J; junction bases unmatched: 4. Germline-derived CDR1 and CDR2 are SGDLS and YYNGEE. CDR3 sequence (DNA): TGTGCCAGCAGCGCTGGGACAGTAGAAAAACTGTTTTTT. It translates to CASSAGTVEKLFF.

The CDR3 loop is CSVETLEGDYEQYF. For the CDR3, the DNA is TGCAGCGTTGAGACCCTCGAGGGGGATTACGAGCAGTACTTC. The chain joins TRBV29-1 to TRBJ2-7; perhaps TRBD1 as D (6 bases). Germline V gene sequence: CDR1 SQVTM, CDR2 ANQGSEA. V shed 3 bases and J shed 4 bases, with 16 bases lying between them. The CDR3 runs 14 residues.

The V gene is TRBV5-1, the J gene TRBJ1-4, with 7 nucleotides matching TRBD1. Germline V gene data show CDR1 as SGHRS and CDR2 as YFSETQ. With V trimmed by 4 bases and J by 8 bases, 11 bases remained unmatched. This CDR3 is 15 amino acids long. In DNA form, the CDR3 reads TGCGCCAGCAGCCTGGGGGACAGCACTGGAGAAAAACTGTTTTTT. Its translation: CASSLGDSTGEKLFF. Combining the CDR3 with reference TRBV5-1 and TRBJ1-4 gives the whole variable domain KAGVTQTPRYLIKTRGQQVTLSCSPISGHRSVSWYQQTPGQGLQFLFEYFSETQRNKGNFPGRFSGRQFSNSRSEMNVSTLELGDSALYLCASSLGDSTGEKLFFGSGTQLSVL.

The CDR3: CASSEVMGLDGYTF. Written as DNA, the CDR3 is TGTGCCAGCAGTGAAGTTATGGGACTGGATGGCTACACCTTC. The chain combines TRBV6-1 with TRBJ1-2; a possible D gene is TRBD1 (5 bases). Trimming shortened V by 1 base and J by 6 bases, and 12 bases separated the two germline ends. The CDR3 covers 14 residues. Per germline, CDR1 MNHNS and CDR2 SASEGT.

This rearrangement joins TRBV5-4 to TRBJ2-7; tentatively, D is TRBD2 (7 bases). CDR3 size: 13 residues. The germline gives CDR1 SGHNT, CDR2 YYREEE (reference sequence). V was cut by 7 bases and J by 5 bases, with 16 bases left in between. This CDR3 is CASAKGGFNEQYF. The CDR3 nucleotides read TGTGCCAGCGCCAAGGGGGGGTTCAACGAGCAGTACTTC. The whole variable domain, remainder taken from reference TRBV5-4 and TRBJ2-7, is ETGVTQSPTHLIKTRGQQVTLRCSSQSGHNTVSWYQQALGQGPQFIFQYYREEENGRGNFPPRFSGLQFPNYSSELNVNALELDDSALYLCASAKGGFNEQYFGPGTRLTVT.

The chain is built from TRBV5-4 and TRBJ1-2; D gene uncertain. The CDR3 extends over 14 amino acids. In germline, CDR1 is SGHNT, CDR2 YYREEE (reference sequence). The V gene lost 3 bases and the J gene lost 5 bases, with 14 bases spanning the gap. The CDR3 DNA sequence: TGTGCCAGCAGCTCCGTGGGCAGTTCTTATGGCTACACCTTC. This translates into CASSSVGSSYGYTF.

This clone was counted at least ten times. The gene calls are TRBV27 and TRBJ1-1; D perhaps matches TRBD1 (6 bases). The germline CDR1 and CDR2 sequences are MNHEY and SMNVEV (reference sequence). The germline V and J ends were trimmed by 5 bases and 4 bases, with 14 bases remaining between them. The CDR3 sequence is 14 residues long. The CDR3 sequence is CASSIMQGSTEAFF. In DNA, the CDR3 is TGTGCCAGCAGTATAATGCAGGGGAGCACTGAAGCTTTCTTT.